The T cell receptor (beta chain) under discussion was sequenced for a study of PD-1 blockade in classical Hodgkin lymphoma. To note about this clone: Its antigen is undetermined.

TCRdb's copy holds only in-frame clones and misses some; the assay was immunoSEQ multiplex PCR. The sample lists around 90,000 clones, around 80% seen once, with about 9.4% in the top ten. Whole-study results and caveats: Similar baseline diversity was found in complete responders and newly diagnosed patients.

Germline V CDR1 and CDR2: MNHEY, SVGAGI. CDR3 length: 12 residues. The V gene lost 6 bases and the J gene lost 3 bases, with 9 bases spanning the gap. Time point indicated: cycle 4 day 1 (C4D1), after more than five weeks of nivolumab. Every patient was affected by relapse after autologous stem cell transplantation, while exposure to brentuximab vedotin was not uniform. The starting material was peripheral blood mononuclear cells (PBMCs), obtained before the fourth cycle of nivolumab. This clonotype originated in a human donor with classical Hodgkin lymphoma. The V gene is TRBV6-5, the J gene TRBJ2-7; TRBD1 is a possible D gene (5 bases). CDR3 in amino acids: CASSPGHYEQYF. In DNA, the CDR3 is TGTGCCAGCAGCCCCGGACACTACGAGCAGTACTTC.